A single sample is the source of the 17 T cell receptor beta chains below, sequenced in a study of blood T cell repertoires in COVID-19. Profiled with immunoSEQ multiplex PCR; TCRdb holds only in-frame clones, not every one. In the table there are about 110,000 clones, 80% to 90% of which are singletons. The sample taken for sequencing was peripheral blood. The receptors were gathered from a woman in her 70s with acute or convalescent COVID-19.

Here the CDR3 DNA reads TGTGCCAGCTCAGCCTCCGGCGGGGAGCTGTTTTTT. It yields the protein CASSASGGELFF. The chain joins TRBV18 to TRBJ2-2, with no clear D. CDR1 KGHSH and CDR2 LQKENI come from the germline V gene. The CDR3 length is 12 residues. The V end was cut by 5 bases, the J end by 7 bases, with 8 bases between.

This chain's CDR3 is CASSLRTGGWGNQPQHF. The CDR3 DNA sequence: TGTGCCAGCAGCTTACGGACAGGGGGCTGGGGCAATCAGCCCCAGCATTTT. This chain uses TRBV7-2 with TRBJ1-5, with TRBD1 identical over 11 bases. The CDR3 consists of 17 residues. Per germline, CDR1 SGHTA and CDR2 FQGNSA. V lost 2 bases and J lost 2; bases outside the gene matches: 5.

The chain combines TRBV6-6 with TRBJ2-7; 10 bases align to TRBD1. Germline CDR1 MNHNY, CDR2 SVGAGI (reference sequence). Trimming at V came to 0 bases and at J to 2 bases, leaving 1 base not matched to a gene. The CDR3 is made up of 15 amino acids. This chain's CDR3 is CASSYSTGGTYEQYF. CDR3 coding DNA: TGTGCCAGCAGTTACTCGACAGGGGGCACCTACGAGCAGTACTTC.

The V call is TRBV3-1 (or the pseudogene TRBV3-2), the J call TRBJ2-1; TRBD2 might be the D (6 bases). The length of the CDR3 is 16 residues. V lost 5 bases to trimming and J lost 1 base, with 15 bases between them. The germline CDR1 and CDR2 sequences are LGHDT and YNNKEL (reference sequence). The CDR3 DNA reads as TGTGCCAGCAGCTTAGGGGCTAGCGCGTCCTACAATGAGCAGTTCTTC. Amino acids: CASSLGASASYNEQFF.

J is TRBJ2-1 and V is TRBV4-2, with 10 bases lining up with TRBD2. Germline values: CDR1 LGHNA, CDR2 YNFKEQ. After removal of 0 bases from V and 5 bases from J, the junction contained 13 bases not matched to a gene. This CDR3 is built from 19 residues. The CDR3 protein is CASSQDLPLAGVVDNEQFF. The CDR3 nucleotides are TGTGCCAGCAGCCAAGATCTTCCGCTAGCGGGAGTGGTCGACAATGAGCAGTTCTTC.

V gene TRBV11-2 combines with J gene TRBJ2-3, with D possibly TRBD2 on 6 matching bases. V dropped 1 base and J dropped 2 bases, with 16 bases sitting between them. This CDR3 spans 17 amino acids. The germline V gene encodes CDR1 SGHAT and CDR2 FQNNGV. The CDR3 DNA reads TGTGCCAGCAGCTTAGTTGGTGGGAGCGGGTTCACAGATACGCAGTATTTT. It translates to CASSLVGGSGFTDTQYF.

The chain uses TRBV4-1 and TRBJ1-2; possible D gene TRBD1, 5 bases. The germline V gene encodes CDR1 MGHRA and CDR2 YSYEKL. The CDR3 contains 17 residues. The ends were cut back, 0 bases at V and 2 bases at J, with 16 bases in the middle. The CDR3 bases are TGCGCCAGCAGCCAAGAACCAGGGCCCGACTCGAACTATGGCTACACCTTC. The encoded protein is CASSQEPGPDSNYGYTF.

This clone appeared a few times. The J gene is TRBJ2-5, the V gene TRBV7-7, with 14 bases identical to TRBD2. This CDR3 comprises 16 residues. Trimming took 5 bases from V and 4 from J; bases not matched to a gene: 6. The germline V gene has CDR1 SSHAT and CDR2 FNYEAQ (reference sequence). The CDR3 region has the DNA TGTGCCAGCAGCCCGACTAGCGGGGGGGCACGAGAGACCCAGTACTTC. It is translated as CASSPTSGGARETQYF.

The rearrangement joins TRBV6-5 to TRBJ1-5; D possibly corresponds to TRBD1 (6 bases). V was pared by 5 bases and J by 5 bases, with 13 bases between. This CDR3 has 14 residues. Germline values: CDR1 MNHEY, CDR2 SVGAGI. In nucleotides, the CDR3 is TGTGCCAGCAGTCTAGGGGGAGGGGATCAGCCCCAGCATTTT. Protein product: CASSLGGGDQPQHF.

The chain is built from TRBV29-1 and TRBJ1-5; 12 bases align to TRBD1. The CDR3 has 13 residues. V shed 4 bases and J 7 bases; nucleotides not matched to a gene: 2. Germline CDR1 is SQVTM and CDR2 is ANQGSEA. The CDR3 loop reads CSVGDRGPQPQHF. In DNA form, the CDR3 reads TGCAGCGTTGGGGACAGGGGGCCCCAGCCCCAGCATTTT. Drawing the rest from reference TRBV29-1 and TRBJ1-5, the complete variable domain is SAVISQKPSRDICQRGTSLTIQCQVDSQVTMMFWYRQQPGQSLTLIATANQGSEATYESGFVIDKFPISRPNLTFSTLTVSNMSPEDSSIYLCSVGDRGPQPQHFGDGTRLSIL.

V gene TRBV7-2 combines with J gene TRBJ1-3; maybe TRBD1 (5 bases). Trimming took off 1 base at V and 4 bases at J, with 11 bases between the two ends. Germline V gene sequence: CDR1 SGHTA, CDR2 FQGNSA. The CDR3 covers 15 residues. The CDR3 here is CASSLGRARGNTIYF. For the CDR3, the DNA is TGTGCCAGCAGCTTAGGCAGGGCAAGGGGAAACACCATATATTTT.

The V call is TRBV21-1, the J call TRBJ2-3; TRBD2 is the table's D call, not checked against the DNA. TRBV21-1 is recorded as a pseudogene. There are 13 residues in the CDR3. CDR3 amino acids: CASSKVGGDTQYF. The DNA of the CDR3 is TGTGCCAGCAGCAAAGTGGGGGGAGATACGCAGTATTTT.

There are a few counts of this clone. The rearrangement links TRBV14 to TRBJ1-3; D is unresolved. The V gene lost 1 base and the J gene lost 1 base, with 5 bases spanning the gap. Germline CDR1 reads SGHDN; CDR2 reads FVKESK. This CDR3 spans 14 amino acids. The CDR3 here is CASSQGLSGNTIYF. In nucleotides, the CDR3 is TGTGCCAGCAGCCAAGGACTTTCTGGAAACACCATATATTTT.

The genes are TRBV12-3 or TRBV12-4 and TRBJ1-1; D is unresolved. V dropped 6 bases and J dropped 5 bases, with 10 bases sitting between them. The CDR3 is made up of 12 amino acids. The CDR3, as DNA: TGTGCCAGCAGCAGTGGGAGTACTGAAGCTTTCTTT. This translates into CASSSGSTEAFF.

The chain couples TRBV30 to TRBJ1-1; no reliable D call. Germline V lookup: CDR1 GTSNPN, CDR2 SVGIG (reference sequence). The CDR3 is made up of 12 amino acids. The ends were cut back, 0 bases at V and 5 bases at J, with 7 bases in the middle. The DNA for the CDR3 is TGTGCCTGGAGTGTACGAGGTACTGAAGCTTTCTTT. Translation gives CAWSVRGTEAFF.

This sequence joins TRBV2 and TRBJ2-5; the D gene is possibly TRBD1 (5 bases). The V end was cut by 8 bases, the J end by 0 bases, with 13 bases between. The length of the CDR3 is 14 residues. The germline gives CDR1 SNHLY, CDR2 FYNNEI. This CDR3 reads CASGQGGNQETQYF. CDR3 sequence (DNA): TGTGCCAGCGGGCAGGGTGGGAACCAAGAGACCCAGTACTTC.

This chain joins TRBV4-3 and TRBJ1-1, with 8 bases matching TRBD1. This CDR3 is built from 19 residues. The germline CDR1 and CDR2 sequences are LGHNA and YSLEER. The ends lost 1 base at V and 0 bases at J; junction bases unmatched: 13. The DNA of the CDR3 is TGCGCCAGCAGCCAAGTGACTGGGACAGGCTCCTTCATGAACACTGAAGCTTTCTTT. This gives the protein CASSQVTGTGSFMNTEAFF.